This T cell receptor (beta chain) was sequenced in a study of T-cell memory formation after mild COVID-19. The overall study: Most TCR clusters belonged to a single donor. Study-level results: Most CD4+ clones that shrank were in CM and EM, while CD8+ ones turned up in EMRA. Cross-reactive memory apparently joined, as some responding clones appeared in pre-infection memory.

Constant-segment primers were used for 5'RACE, and the resulting TCR alpha and TCR beta cDNA libraries carried sample barcodes and UMIs. MiXCR, applied by TCRdb to the 5' RACE reads, yields one record per CDR3 protein. The profile shows under 250,000 distinct CDR3 sequences, over 9.5% of them singletons. Trimming took off 4 bases at V and 5 bases at J, with 19 bases between the two ends. Germline values: CDR1 SGHRS, CDR2 YFSETQ. The CDR3 extends over 15 amino acids. A remark on this clonotype: As yet, its antigen is unknown.

Sequenced: PBMCs or a T cell subset sorted from them (not recorded which). The chain carries TRBV5-1 and TRBJ2-7; D unclear. This receptor was taken from a man between 18 and 35 years old who had mild COVID-19 (a few samples of this study predate the infection). Cell type and time point are not known. CDR3: CASSVEDGEVDEQYF. For the CDR3, the DNA is TGCGCCAGCAGCGTCGAGGACGGTGAAGTCGACGAGCAGTACTTC.